This TCR beta chain derives from a study of T cell repertoires in cytomegalovirus infection. The study's findings and limits: Cumulated frequencies of public TCR beta families served to identify carriers of CMV plus the relevant HLA. CMV-specific HLA-C-restricted TCR beta clonotypes dominated the ex vivo response.

In TCRdb, the reads were re-called with MiXCR into one record per CDR3 protein. The sample holds a few hundred thousand distinct CDR3 sequences, just under 30% seen once. This CDR3 has 17 amino acids. From germline, CDR1 is LNHDA and CDR2 SQIVND (reference sequence). Trimming took 5 bases from V and 5 from J; bases not matched to a gene: 9. Concerning this clonotype itself: What it recognizes is unknown.

The TCR comes from a human donor in good health (CMV status not recorded). Some clones in this sample may be carry-over from other donors' samples. The source material was cultured PBMCs, sampled from culture after CMV antigen stimulation. The rearrangement links TRBV19 to TRBJ2-4; the match to TRBD2 covers 13 bases. CDR3 DNA sequence: TGTGCCAGTAGTCCCGCCCGGACTAGCGGGAGACAAAACATTCAGTACTTC. This translates into CASSPARTSGRQNIQYF.